The 10 T cell receptor beta chains below all came from one sample that was sequenced in a study of T cells in Graves' hyperthyroidism and ophthalmopathy. It was RNA transcripts that yielded the amplified TCR beta CDR3 regions. During a first-round RT-PCR of the TCR CDR3, the HTBI primer set was used. Using its own MiXCR run on the multiplex PCR reads, TCRdb lists one record per CDR3 protein. The table lists around 340,000 distinct CDR3 sequences, under 25% of them singletons. The sample taken for sequencing was blood. The receptors shown here come from a woman in her 50s with Graves' hyperthyroidism.

In its sample, this clonotype was seen a few times. The chain links TRBV19 to TRBJ1-1; TRBD1 matches at 7 bases. The germline V gene encodes CDR1 LNHDA and CDR2 SQIVND (reference sequence). Germline trimming cut 9 bases from V and 7 bases from J; bases unmatched to any gene: 11. The CDR3 covers 13 residues. For the CDR3, the DNA is TGTGCCAGCCAGGGTAGGGGGCCACTTGAAGCTTTCTTT. It is translated as CASQGRGPLEAFF.

This sequence joins TRBV19 and TRBJ2-1; the match to TRBD2 covers 7 bases. Germline V CDR1 and CDR2: LNHDA, SQIVND (reference sequence). The CDR3 sequence is 15 residues long. The ends lost 5 bases at V and 1 base at J; junction bases unmatched: 5. The CDR3 sequence is CASSLLAESYNEQFF. The DNA of the CDR3 is TGTGCCAGTAGTCTGCTAGCGGAGTCCTACAATGAGCAGTTCTTC.

This clonotype was counted only a few times. The CDR3 reads CASSLSGVNGYTF. The CDR3, as DNA: TGTGCCAGCAGTTTGTCAGGGGTGAATGGCTACACCTTC. This sequence joins TRBV28 and TRBJ1-2, with D possibly matching TRBD1 (6 bases). Trimming left V 3 bases short and J 6 bases short, with 11 bases between. Germline CDR1 MDHEN, CDR2 SYDVKM. The CDR3 covers 13 residues.

The chain joins TRBV5-1 to TRBJ2-2; a weak D match, TRBD1 (5 bases). V dropped 6 bases and J dropped 5 bases, with 14 bases sitting between them. Germline CDR1 reads SGHRS; CDR2 reads YFSETQ. The CDR3 contains 14 residues. CDR3 residues: CASKEGALTGELFF. The DNA of the CDR3 is TGCGCCAGCAAGGAAGGGGCGCTTACCGGGGAGCTGTTTTTT. Full variable domain (rest looked up from reference TRBV5-1 and TRBJ2-2): KAGVTQTPRYLIKTRGQQVTLSCSPISGHRSVSWYQQTPGQGLQFLFEYFSETQRNKGNFPGRFSGRQFSNSRSEMNVSTLELGDSALYLCASKEGALTGELFFGEGSRLTVL.

This clonotype was seen repeatedly, ten times or more. The chain links TRBV28 to TRBJ2-3, with D perhaps matching TRBD2 (6 bases). Trimming shortened V by 2 bases and J by 4 bases, and 10 bases separated the two germline ends. Germline CDR1 MDHEN, CDR2 SYDVKM. The CDR3 consists of 14 residues. CDR3 region: CASSLVLAPDTQYF. The CDR3, as DNA: TGTGCCAGCAGTTTAGTACTAGCCCCAGATACGCAGTATTTT.

The chain has TRBV19 and TRBJ2-4; D is uncertain. Deletions cut 4 bases from V and 2 bases from J, with 18 bases between. Germline CDR1 reads LNHDA; CDR2 reads SQIVND (reference sequence). CDR3 length equals 17 residues. CDR3 sequence (DNA): TGTGCCAGTAGTAGCTCGTTTCGAATCAACACCAAAAACATTCAGTACTTC. It codes for CASSSSFRINTKNIQYF.

This clonotype was recorded a few times. J is TRBJ2-5 and V is TRBV5-1; tentatively, D is TRBD2 (5 bases). CDR3 length: 15 amino acids. The germline gives CDR1 SGHRS, CDR2 YFSETQ. V shed 1 base and J shed 4 bases, with 14 bases lying between them. The CDR3 nucleotides are TGCGCCAGCAGCTTGAGCGGCGTGCGGAGAGAGACCCAGTACTTC. It is translated as CASSLSGVRRETQYF.

The sample holds many counts of this clonotype. CDR3 nucleotides: TGTGCCAGCAGTGTGGGGACAGAAAGTTCACCCCTCCACTTT. Protein: CASSVGTESSPLHF. The gene calls are TRBV25-1 and TRBJ1-6, with 7 bases matching TRBD1. The CDR3 consists of 14 residues. Germline V lookup: CDR1 MGHDK, CDR2 SYGVNS. V dropped 4 bases and J dropped 9; count of bases not matched to a gene: 6.

This chain uses TRBV20-1 with TRBJ2-3; D possibly corresponds to TRBD2 (6 bases). The V gene lost 0 bases and the J gene lost 6 bases, with 16 bases spanning the gap. The germline V gene has CDR1 DFQATT and CDR2 SNEGSKA (reference sequence). The CDR3 runs to 15 residues. The CDR3 spells CSARDSAGGADTQYF. The CDR3 DNA sequence: TGCAGTGCTAGAGATTCTGCGGGCGGGGCTGATACGCAGTATTTT.

V usage is TRBV6-1 and J usage is TRBJ1-5; a possible D gene is TRBD1 (5 bases). Trimming took 6 bases from V and 6 from J, leaving 12 bases between them. CDR3 length: 13 residues. Germline CDR1 is MNHNS and CDR2 is SASEGT. The CDR3 here is CASRGVAGQPQHF. CDR3 coding DNA: TGTGCCAGCAGGGGGGTAGCCGGTCAGCCCCAGCATTTT.